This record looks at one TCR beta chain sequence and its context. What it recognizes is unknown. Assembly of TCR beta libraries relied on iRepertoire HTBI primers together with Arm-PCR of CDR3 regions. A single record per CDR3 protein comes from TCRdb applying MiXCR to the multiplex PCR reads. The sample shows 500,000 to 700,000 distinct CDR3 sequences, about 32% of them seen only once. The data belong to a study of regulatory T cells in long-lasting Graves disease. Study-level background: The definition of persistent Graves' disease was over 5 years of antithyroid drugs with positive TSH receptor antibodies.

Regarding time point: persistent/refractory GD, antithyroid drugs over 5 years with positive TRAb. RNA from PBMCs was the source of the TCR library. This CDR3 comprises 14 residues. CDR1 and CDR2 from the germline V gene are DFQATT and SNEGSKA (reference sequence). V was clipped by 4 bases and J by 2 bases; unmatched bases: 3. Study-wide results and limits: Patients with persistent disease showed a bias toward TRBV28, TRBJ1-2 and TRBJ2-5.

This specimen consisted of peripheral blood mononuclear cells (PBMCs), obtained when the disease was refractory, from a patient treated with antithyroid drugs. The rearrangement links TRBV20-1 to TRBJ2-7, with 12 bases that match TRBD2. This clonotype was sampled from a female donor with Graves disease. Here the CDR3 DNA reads TGCAGTGCTAATCGACTAGCGGGAGCCTACGAGCAGTACTTC. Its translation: CSANRLAGAYEQYF.